This T cell receptor (beta chain) comes out of a study of T cells after yellow fever vaccination. TCRdb processed the 5' RACE reads anew with MiXCR; each CDR3 protein has one entry. This repertoire shows about 320,000 distinct CDR3 sequences, 3.5% to 4.5% found once; its top ten account for less than 20%. With regard to this clonotype: Its specificity is not known.

The CDR3 is 18 amino acids. Germline V gene sequence: CDR1 MGHDK, CDR2 SYGVNS. V dropped 2 bases and J dropped 4 bases, with 20 bases sitting between them. Findings and caveats of the study: Weaker, the secondary response peaked sooner, at day 5 versus 15. Abundant clonotypes (contaminants from the bulk population) could be present in FACS-sorted repertoires. Clonotypes shared by both compartments, CD4 and CD8, made up a small share.

This chain joins TRBV25-1 and TRBJ1-4; tentative D call: TRBD1 (6 bases). The sequencing used PBMCs, collected 15 days after the yellow fever booster vaccination. The clonotype originates from a man aged 18 to 30 who received the YFV17D yellow fever vaccine. This CDR3 reads CASSERGGTAWGNEKLFF. The CDR3, as DNA: TGTGCCAGCAGTGAAAGGGGGGGGACGGCCTGGGGTAATGAAAAACTGTTTTTT.